These 9 T cell receptor beta chains came from one sample sequenced in a study of blood T cell repertoires in COVID-19. This table comes from immunoSEQ multiplex PCR, and its TCRdb copy is limited to in-frame clones, with some not included. The sample holds around 150,000 clones; roughly 80% are singletons and the top ten take approximately 9%. Source material: peripheral blood. These receptors were collected from a woman older than 75 in a cohort sampled during active or convalescent COVID-19.

The gene calls are TRBV4-3 and TRBJ2-5, with D possibly TRBD2 on 6 matching bases. The CDR3 length is 16 residues. Per germline, CDR1 LGHNA and CDR2 YSLEER. Trimming pared 0 bases from V and 8 bases from J, leaving 19 bases between. CDR3 protein: CASSQDPGSQGGTQYF. The CDR3 region has the DNA TGCGCCAGCAGCCAAGATCCAGGCAGCCAGGGAGGAACCCAGTACTTC.

The rearrangement joins TRBV19 to TRBJ1-3, with D perhaps TRBD1 (6 bases). CDR1 and CDR2 from the germline V gene are LNHDA and SQIVND (reference sequence). The CDR3 runs to 14 residues. The V gene lost 5 bases and the J gene lost 3 bases, with 11 bases spanning the gap. As DNA, the CDR3 is TGTGCCAGTAGTCTGGGGGCTGGTGGAAACACCATATATTTT. Encoded protein: CASSLGAGGNTIYF.

J is TRBJ1-1 and V is TRBV9; 7 bases agree with TRBD1. The CDR3 is 14 amino acids. Trimming at V came to 0 bases and at J to 7 bases, leaving 6 bases not matched to a gene. Germline V lookup: CDR1 SGDLS, CDR2 YYNGEE. The DNA of the CDR3 is TGTGCCAGCAGCGTAGTTGCAGGGGGGAATGAAGCTTTCTTT. Encoded protein: CASSVVAGGNEAFF.

This clone occurred a few times. The V gene is TRBV19, the J gene TRBJ1-1, with 7 bases lining up with TRBD1. The CDR3 extends over 14 amino acids. V lost 6 bases, J lost 0 bases, and 4 bases stayed unmatched. Germline CDR1 is LNHDA and CDR2 is SQIVND (reference sequence). CDR3 amino acids: CASRPDRMNTEAFF. As DNA, the CDR3 is TGTGCCAGTAGGCCGGACAGGATGAACACTGAAGCTTTCTTT.

The chain employs TRBV2 and TRBJ2-1, with a possible D match to TRBD1 (6 bases). Germline assignment: CDR1 SNHLY and CDR2 FYNNEI. The length of the CDR3 is 15 residues. Trimming took off 5 bases at V and 1 base at J, with 12 bases between the two ends. CDR3: CASSLQGSSYNEQFF. DNA of the CDR3: TGTGCCAGCAGTCTACAGGGTAGTTCCTACAATGAGCAGTTCTTC. The full variable domain, in which reference TRBV2 and TRBJ2-1 provide the parts outside the CDR3, is EPEVTQTPSHQVTQMGQEVILRCVPISNHLYFYWYRQILGQKVEFLVSFYNNEISEKSEIFDDQFSVERPDGSNFTLKIRSTKLEDSAMYFCASSLQGSSYNEQFFGPGTRLTVL.

This sequence joins TRBV25-1 and TRBJ1-4; D remains ambiguous. Trimming took 0 bases from V and 8 from J, leaving 10 bases between them. CDR1 and CDR2 from the germline V gene are MGHDK and SYGVNS. CDR3 length equals 14 residues. The CDR3 loop is CASSEYTLGEKLFF. The CDR3 DNA reads TGTGCCAGCAGTGAATATACCCTCGGGGAAAAACTGTTTTTT.

In DNA form, the CDR3 reads TGTGCCAGCAGCTCGTTCCCGGGGAACACTGAAGCTTTCTTT. This gives the protein CASSSFPGNTEAFF. The chain combines TRBV5-5 with TRBJ1-1; D unclear. The V gene's germline CDR1 is SGHKS and CDR2 YYEKEE (reference sequence). Trimming removed 3 bases from V and 1 base from J, with 10 bases in between. The CDR3 is 14 residues long.

In DNA form, the CDR3 reads TGCGCCAGCAGCCCTACGTGGACAGATACGCAGTATTTT. It specifies CASSPTWTDTQYF. The V and J genes are TRBV4-3 and TRBJ2-3, with D hard to call. CDR3 length equals 13 residues. Germline CDR1 is LGHNA and CDR2 is YSLEER. V dropped 4 bases and J dropped 3 bases, with 8 bases sitting between them.

The V gene is TRBV28, the J gene TRBJ1-5; no reliable D call. The CDR3 totals 13 residues. Per the germline V gene, CDR1 is MDHEN and CDR2 is SYDVKM. Trimming removed 7 bases from V and 5 bases from J, with 12 bases in between. The CDR3 spells CASTTSPYQPQHF. The CDR3 DNA sequence: TGTGCCAGCACCACATCCCCTTATCAGCCCCAGCATTTT.